This is a list of T cell receptor beta chains from one sample in a study of T cell responses to AZD1222 COVID-19 vaccine. The assay was immunoSEQ multiplex PCR, and TCRdb's table has in-frame clones only and misses some. The sample contains 95,000 to 150,000 clones, roughly 90% of which appear only once. Material: peripheral blood, obtained on day 0 of AZD1222 vaccination. These receptors were collected from an adult in good health. CDR3s include the opening cysteine and the closing phenylalanine or tryptophan. Fields, in order: D gene, J gene, V gene, CDR3 length, clone size, CDR3 protein, CDR3 DNA. A D gene is named only where the DNA matches it firmly. Not every row has a clone size; where given, it reads once, few, many or a size class.

d_gene: TRBD2; j_gene: TRBJ2-5; v_gene: TRBV24-1; len: 14; abundance: -; CDR3aa: CATSGASGQETQYF; CDR3nt: TGTGCCACCAGTGGGGCTAGCGGGCAAGAGACCCAGTACTTC
d_gene: -; j_gene: TRBJ2-7; v_gene: TRBV12-3/TRBV12-4; len: 13; abundance: -; CDR3aa: CASSLVSRYEQYF; CDR3nt: TGTGCCAGCAGTTTAGTCTCCCGCTACGAGCAGTACTTC
d_gene: TRBD1; j_gene: TRBJ1-4; v_gene: TRBV3-1/TRBV3-2; len: 16; abundance: -; CDR3aa: CASSQDIPGGNEKLFF; CDR3nt: TGTGCCAGCAGCCAAGATATTCCAGGGGGTAACGAAAAACTGTTTTTT
d_gene: -; j_gene: TRBJ2-7; v_gene: TRBV28; len: 10; abundance: -; CDR3aa: CASSAYEQYF; CDR3nt: TGTGCCAGCAGTGCCTACGAGCAGTACTTC
d_gene: TRBD1; j_gene: TRBJ1-1; v_gene: TRBV7-9; len: 15; abundance: -; CDR3aa: CASMTPDRGRAEAFF; CDR3nt: TGTGCCAGCATGACCCCGGACAGGGGGCGGGCTGAAGCTTTCTTT
d_gene: -; j_gene: TRBJ2-7; v_gene: TRBV24-1; len: 13; abundance: -; CDR3aa: CATSDGYLYEQYF; CDR3nt: TGTGCCACCAGTGACGGATATCTTTACGAGCAGTACTTC
d_gene: TRBD1; j_gene: TRBJ2-7; v_gene: TRBV7-2; len: 14; abundance: -; CDR3aa: CASSPGTALLEQYF; CDR3nt: TGTGCCAGCAGCCCCGGGACAGCCCTACTCGAGCAGTACTTC
d_gene: TRBD1; j_gene: TRBJ1-5; v_gene: TRBV25-1; len: 15; abundance: -; CDR3aa: CASSAQGLWDQPQHF; CDR3nt: TGTGCCAGCAGTGCACAGGGGCTTTGGGATCAGCCCCAGCATTTT
d_gene: TRBD1; j_gene: TRBJ2-7; v_gene: TRBV7-9; len: 14; abundance: once; CDR3aa: CASSLGQGWNEQYF; CDR3nt: TGTGCCAGCAGCTTGGGACAGGGTTGGAACGAGCAGTACTTC
d_gene: -; j_gene: TRBJ2-7; v_gene: TRBV3-1/TRBV3-2; len: 13; abundance: -; CDR3aa: CASSQRSSYEQYF; CDR3nt: TGTGCCAGCAGCCAAAGGAGCTCCTACGAGCAGTACTTC
d_gene: TRBD2; j_gene: TRBJ2-2; v_gene: TRBV19; len: 17; abundance: -; CDR3aa: CASAPGLAGVETGELFF; CDR3nt: TGTGCCAGTGCGCCGGGACTAGCGGGAGTAGAGACCGGGGAGCTGTTTTTT
d_gene: -; j_gene: TRBJ1-2; v_gene: TRBV19; len: 12; abundance: few; CDR3aa: CASSFPGGGYTF; CDR3nt: TGTGCCAGTAGTTTCCCAGGAGGTGGCTACACCTTC
d_gene: -; j_gene: TRBJ1-5; v_gene: TRBV28; len: 18; abundance: -; CDR3aa: CASSLISGTRYSNQPQHF; CDR3nt: TGTGCCAGCAGTTTAATCTCAGGCACTCGATATAGCAATCAGCCCCAGCATTTT
d_gene: TRBD2; j_gene: TRBJ2-1; v_gene: TRBV6-1; len: 16; abundance: few; CDR3aa: CASSEELAGGPDEQFF; CDR3nt: TGTGCCAGCAGTGAAGAACTAGCGGGAGGGCCCGATGAGCAGTTCTTC
d_gene: TRBD2; j_gene: TRBJ2-1; v_gene: TRBV6-2/TRBV6-3; len: 14; abundance: -; CDR3aa: CASSSAGGVYEQFF; CDR3nt: TGTGCCAGCAGTTCGGCCGGGGGGGTGTATGAGCAGTTCTTC
d_gene: -; j_gene: TRBJ1-2; v_gene: TRBV27; len: 14; abundance: -; CDR3aa: CASSFGASSGGYTF; CDR3nt: TGTGCCAGCAGTTTCGGGGCCAGCTCCGGAGGCTACACCTTC
d_gene: -; j_gene: TRBJ1-3; v_gene: TRBV4-3; len: 17; abundance: -; CDR3aa: CASSQDGGSLSGNTIYF; CDR3nt: TGCGCCAGCAGCCAAGATGGAGGCAGTCTCTCTGGAAACACCATATATTTT
d_gene: TRBD1; j_gene: TRBJ2-6; v_gene: TRBV6-1; len: 19; abundance: -; CDR3aa: CASSEYTGQVFSGANVLTF; CDR3nt: TGTGCCAGCAGTGAATACACGGGACAGGTTTTCTCTGGGGCCAACGTCCTGACTTTC
d_gene: -; j_gene: TRBJ2-3; v_gene: TRBV7-2; len: 15; abundance: few; CDR3aa: CASSASYQHTDTQYF; CDR3nt: TGTGCCAGCAGCGCCTCCTATCAACACACAGATACGCAGTATTTT
d_gene: TRBD1; j_gene: TRBJ2-5; v_gene: TRBV27; len: 15; abundance: -; CDR3aa: CASSLGTGEMKTQYF; CDR3nt: TGTGCCAGCAGTTTGGGGACAGGGGAGATGAAGACCCAGTACTTC
d_gene: -; j_gene: TRBJ2-3; v_gene: TRBV27; len: 15; abundance: -; CDR3aa: CASSLSLGGADTQYF; CDR3nt: TGTGCCAGCAGTCTGTCGCTAGGGGGGGCAGATACGCAGTATTTT
d_gene: TRBD1; j_gene: TRBJ1-5; v_gene: TRBV13; len: 15; abundance: -; CDR3aa: CASSLGQGGGQPQHF; CDR3nt: TGTGCCAGCAGCTTAGGACAGGGGGGGGGTCAGCCCCAGCATTTT
d_gene: -; j_gene: TRBJ1-3; v_gene: TRBV18; len: 15; abundance: -; CDR3aa: CASSHPEGSGNTIYF; CDR3nt: TGTGCCAGCTCACATCCCGAGGGCTCTGGAAACACCATATATTTT
d_gene: TRBD1; j_gene: TRBJ2-1; v_gene: TRBV5-1; len: 15; abundance: -; CDR3aa: CASSLFGQGANEQFF; CDR3nt: TGCGCCAGCAGCTTGTTTGGGCAGGGGGCTAATGAGCAGTTCTTC
d_gene: -; j_gene: TRBJ2-3; v_gene: TRBV7-9; len: 12; abundance: -; CDR3aa: CASRDLGGAQYF; CDR3nt: TGTGCCAGCAGAGACCTAGGCGGGGCGCAGTATTTT
d_gene: -; j_gene: TRBJ2-3; v_gene: TRBV6-5; len: 14; abundance: -; CDR3aa: CASSYSSIPDTQYF; CDR3nt: TGTGCCAGCAGTTACTCGAGTATACCGGATACGCAGTATTTT
d_gene: TRBD2; j_gene: TRBJ2-3; v_gene: TRBV5-5; len: 14; abundance: once; CDR3aa: CTSIRRLAGDEQYF; CDR3nt: TGTACCAGCATCCGGAGACTAGCGGGGGATGAGCAGTATTTT
d_gene: TRBD2; j_gene: TRBJ2-1; v_gene: TRBV5-4; len: 16; abundance: -; CDR3aa: CASSLEGSGGYNEQFF; CDR3nt: TGTGCCAGCAGCTTGGAGGGTAGCGGGGGCTACAATGAGCAGTTCTTC
d_gene: -; j_gene: TRBJ2-7; v_gene: TRBV24-1; len: 13; abundance: -; CDR3aa: CATSDLPFGEQYF; CDR3nt: TGTGCCACCAGTGATTTGCCCTTTGGCGAGCAGTACTTC
d_gene: TRBD1; j_gene: TRBJ2-7; v_gene: TRBV7-2; len: 15; abundance: few; CDR3aa: CASSLEVTGGYEQYF; CDR3nt: TGTGCCAGCAGCTTAGAAGTTACAGGGGGCTACGAGCAGTACTTC
d_gene: TRBD2; j_gene: TRBJ2-2; v_gene: TRBV7-2; len: 15; abundance: -; CDR3aa: CASSFAGGYTGELFF; CDR3nt: TGTGCCAGCAGCTTCGCGGGGGGGTACACCGGGGAGCTGTTTTTT
d_gene: -; j_gene: TRBJ1-6; v_gene: TRBV28; len: 15; abundance: -; CDR3aa: CASSLLELLNSPLHF; CDR3nt: TGTGCCAGCAGCCTTCTGGAACTTTTGAATTCACCCCTCCACTTT
d_gene: -; j_gene: TRBJ2-7; v_gene: TRBV12-3/TRBV12-4; len: 13; abundance: -; CDR3aa: CASRLGVRHEQYF; CDR3nt: TGTGCCAGCAGACTCGGGGTGCGGCACGAGCAGTACTTC
d_gene: -; j_gene: TRBJ1-2; v_gene: TRBV2; len: 14; abundance: once; CDR3aa: CASRLVPVGYGYTF; CDR3nt: TGTGCCAGCAGGCTGGTCCCGGTCGGCTATGGCTACACCTTC
d_gene: TRBD1; j_gene: TRBJ1-3; v_gene: TRBV7-9; len: 18; abundance: -; CDR3aa: CASSRTQGQRVSGNTIYF; CDR3nt: TGTGCCAGCAGCCGAACTCAGGGACAGCGGGTCTCTGGAAACACCATATATTTT
d_gene: -; j_gene: TRBJ2-3; v_gene: TRBV5-1; len: 12; abundance: -; CDR3aa: CASSLGQTTQYF; CDR3nt: TGCGCCAGCAGCTTGGGACAGACCACGCAGTATTTT
d_gene: -; j_gene: TRBJ2-7; v_gene: TRBV5-5; len: 14; abundance: -; CDR3aa: CASSRELGRYEQYF; CDR3nt: TGTGCCAGCAGCCGAGAATTGGGGCGCTACGAGCAGTACTTC
d_gene: TRBD2; j_gene: TRBJ2-1; v_gene: TRBV6-2/TRBV6-3; len: 14; abundance: -; CDR3aa: CASSYSDGSGGQFF; CDR3nt: TGTGCCAGCAGTTACAGTGACGGTTCGGGGGGGCAGTTCTTC